Presented here are 17 T cell receptor beta chains from one specimen sequenced in a study of T cells in women clearing cervical HPV infection. TCRdb's table, derived via immunoSEQ multiplex PCR, lists solely in-frame clones and lacks some. The listing contains 40,000 to 60,000 clones. The sequencing input was blood buffy coat. The receptors stem from a woman aged 18 to 69 with a cervical HPV16 infection that either progressed to CIN3+ or cleared (not recorded which).

As regards this clone: Coverage ceases 3 residues before the CDR3 finishes, and the germline J gene fills in the end. The chain combines TRBV5-1 with TRBJ2-1; D is unclear. Trimming shortened V by 0 bases and J by 1 base, and 2 bases separated the two germline ends. The CDR3 runs 13 residues. Germline V gene sequence: CDR1 SGHRS, CDR2 YFSETQ. The DNA read from the CDR3 is TGCGCCAGCAGCTTGGCTTCCTACAATGAG. Amino acids: CASSLASYNE. The entire CDR3 protein is CASSLASYNEQFF.

About this clone itself: Coverage ceases 3 residues before the CDR3 finishes, and the germline J gene fills in the end. The chain couples TRBV2 to TRBJ1-5; the match to TRBD1 covers 7 bases. This CDR3 contains 14 residues. Losses at the gene ends were 7 bases for V and 7 bases for J; bases not matched to a gene: 10. The germline gives CDR1 SNHLY, CDR2 FYNNEI. The CDR3: CASNPTGSRQPQHF. The CDR3 DNA, read in part, is TGTGCCAGCAACCCGACAGGGTCTCGGCAGCCC. Looking up the rest from reference TRBV2 and TRBJ1-5 gives the full variable domain: EPEVTQTPSHQVTQMGQEVILRCVPISNHLYFYWYRQILGQKVEFLVSFYNNEISEKSEIFDDQFSVERPDGSNFTLKIRSTKLEDSAMYFCASNPTGSRQPQHFGDGTRLSIL.

As for this clone: The read terminates 3 residues ahead of where the CDR3 ends, so the germline J gene completes it. The rearrangement uses TRBV5-1 and TRBJ2-3; D not certain. The V gene lost 7 bases and the J gene lost 2 bases, with 17 bases spanning the gap. The CDR3 totals 15 residues. CDR1 SGHRS and CDR2 YFSETQ come from the germline V gene. The CDR3 DNA, read in part, is TGCGCCAGCGGTTTCAGAGCTAGAAACACAGATACG. It is translated as CASGFRARNTDT. The full CDR3 reads CASGFRARNTDTQYF. Based on the CDR3 plus reference TRBV5-1 and TRBJ2-3, the full variable domain is KAGVTQTPRYLIKTRGQQVTLSCSPISGHRSVSWYQQTPGQGLQFLFEYFSETQRNKGNFPGRFSGRQFSNSRSEMNVSTLELGDSALYLCASGFRARNTDTQYFGPGTRLTVL.

Comment on this clone: The sequenced fragment ends 3 residues before the CDR3 boundary, so the rest is inferred from the germline J gene. The V and J genes are TRBV29-1 and TRBJ2-3; 11 bases map to TRBD1. The V gene end was trimmed by 7 bases and the J gene end by 6 bases; junction bases not matched to a gene: 9. The CDR3 totals 14 residues. Germline CDR1 reads SQVTM; CDR2 reads ANQGSEA. CDR3 residues: CSAGTGGEADTQYF. The sequenced CDR3 bases are TGCAGCGCCGGGACAGGGGGTGAGGCCGATACG.

About this clone itself: The read finishes 3 residues shy of the CDR3 end, and the germline J gene is used to complete it. The chain carries TRBV5-1 and TRBJ2-3, with D possibly being TRBD1 (5 bases). The CDR3 is 17 amino acids. Trimming removed 0 bases at V and 6 bases at J, with 20 bases between. CDR1 and CDR2 from the germline V gene are SGHRS and YFSETQ. The sequenced part of the CDR3 DNA is TGCGCCAGCAGCTTGGGGTTGTGGCAGGGCACTCCGGATACG. This sequence encodes CASSLGLWQGTPDT. In full, the CDR3 reads CASSLGLWQGTPDTQYF.

As concerns this clone: The CDR3 end falls 3 residues outside the read, so it is completed with the germline J gene. This chain links TRBV12-5 with TRBJ2-3; 8 bases fit TRBD2. V shed 5 bases and J 5 bases; nucleotides not matched to a gene: 6. The CDR3 contains 14 residues. Per the germline V gene, CDR1 is LGHNT and CDR2 is FRNRAP. CDR3 bases read: TGTGCTAGTGGTACCGGACTAGCCGGAGATACG. Its translation: CASGTGLAGDT. The whole CDR3 sequence reads CASGTGLAGDTQYF.

A remark on this clone: The missing CDR3 end, 3 residues past where the read stops, is filled in from the germline J gene. The chain employs TRBV14 and TRBJ1-4; D remains unclear. The CDR3 has 15 amino acids. Germline-derived CDR1 and CDR2 are SGHDN and FVKESK. The V end lost 1 base, the J end lost 0 bases, and 6 bases lay between the germline ends. CDR3 DNA, as far as it was read: TGTGCCAGCAGCCAAGGCGACTCAACTAATGAAAAA. It is translated as CASSQGDSTNEK. From start to end, the CDR3 is CASSQGDSTNEKLFF. Together with reference TRBV14 and TRBJ1-4, the CDR3 gives the full variable domain: EAGVTQFPSHSVIEKGQTVTLRCDPISGHDNLYWYRRVMGKEIKFLLHFVKESKQDESGMPNNRFLAERTGGTYSTLKVQPAELEDSGVYFCASSQGDSTNEKLFFGSGTQLSVL.

In the case of this clone: The CDR3 goes on 3 residues after the read ends, and that part is filled in from the germline J gene. The rearrangement joins TRBV19 to TRBJ1-2; TRBD1 matches at 12 bases. This CDR3 is built from 14 residues. Germline V gene sequence: CDR1 LNHDA, CDR2 SQIVND (reference sequence). V was clipped by 6 bases and J by 7 bases; unmatched bases: 6. CDR3 amino acids: CASRSGTGGSGYTF. The covered CDR3 bases are TGTGCCAGTAGGTCCGGGACAGGGGGCTCTGGC. Using reference TRBV19 and TRBJ1-2 for the parts outside the CDR3, the full variable domain is DGGITQSPKYLFRKEGQNVTLSCEQNLNHDAMYWYRQDPGQGLRLIYYSQIVNDFQKGDIAEGYSVSREKKESFPLTVTSAQKNPTAFYLCASRSGTGGSGYTFGSGTRLTVV.

For this clone: Read sequence stops 3 residues before the CDR3 end, and the germline J gene provides the missing end. The V call is TRBV18, the J call TRBJ2-2; a possible D gene is TRBD1 (6 bases). The CDR3 contains 18 residues. Germline assignment: CDR1 KGHSH and CDR2 LQKENI. Incomplete CDR3 DNA: TGTGCCAGCTCACCCCTTGGTGTGGGGGCGCTCAGCGATGAAAAG. Amino acids: CASSPLGVGALSDEK. The entire CDR3 reads CASSPLGVGALSDEKLFF.

To note about this clone: The DNA ends 3 residues before the CDR3 does, and the rest of the CDR3 is filled in from the germline J gene. V gene TRBV5-1 combines with J gene TRBJ2-1; 8 bases line up with TRBD2. V was clipped by 6 bases and J by 9 bases; unmatched bases: 8. This CDR3 has 13 residues. Germline CDR1 and CDR2: SGHRS and YFSETQ. The CDR3 bases that were read are TGCGCCAGCACCTCGGGGGGGGGCTTTGAG. It is translated as CASTSGGGFE. The full CDR3 protein is CASTSGGGFEQFF.

On this clone: The read halts 3 residues ahead of the CDR3 end, with the missing end drawn from the germline J gene. The chain joins TRBV2 to TRBJ1-2, with 8 bases lining up with TRBD1. Germline trimming cut 5 bases from V and 3 bases from J; bases unmatched to any gene: 8. This CDR3 is 15 amino acids long. CDR1 is SNHLY and CDR2 is FYNNEI in the germline V gene. Partial CDR3 DNA: TGTGCCAGCAGTCTCGACAGGGGAGCTCACTATGGC. Amino acids: CASSLDRGAHYG. From start to end, the CDR3 is CASSLDRGAHYGYTF.

A remark on this clone: Coverage ceases 3 residues before the CDR3 finishes, and the germline J gene fills in the end. This rearrangement joins TRBV10-3 to TRBJ2-5; D not certain. Germline CDR1 ENHRY, CDR2 SYGVKD. The CDR3 has 15 amino acids. With 1 base removed from V and 5 bases from J, the gap between germline ends came to 14 bases. CDR3 bases read: TGTGCCATCAGTGAGTTCCAAAAGTCGAGGGAGACC. Protein sequence: CAISEFQKSRET. The full CDR3 protein is CAISEFQKSRETQYF.

Note on this clone: The read halts 3 residues ahead of the CDR3 end, with the missing end drawn from the germline J gene. The V call is TRBV20-1, the J call TRBJ2-2, with 7 bases that match TRBD1. Germline loops: CDR1 DFQATT, CDR2 SNEGSKA (reference sequence). This CDR3 has 15 amino acids. CDR3 DNA, as far as it was read: TGCAGTGCTAGGGTTGGGACAGCAAGTAATTCACCG. It translates to CSARVGTASNSP. The whole CDR3 is CSARVGTASNSPLFF.

Concerning this clone: The read ends 3 residues before the CDR3 terminus; that terminus is restored from the germline J gene. The chain links TRBV18 to TRBJ1-4; perhaps TRBD1 as D (5 bases). CDR1 is KGHSH, CDR2 LQKENI, per germline. The CDR3 has 14 residues. CDR3 bases read: TGTGCCAGCTCACCCTACTCTGGGGCCAACGTA. Protein product: CASSPYSGANV. The CDR3 in full is CASSPYSGANVLFF.

As for this clone: The read comes to an end 3 residues before the CDR3 does, leaving the germline J gene to fill in the end. The genes are TRBV5-6 and TRBJ1-3; TRBD1 agrees at 8 bases. V lost 2 bases and J lost 0; bases outside the gene matches: 1. Looked up from germline, CDR1 is SGHDT and CDR2 is YYEEEE. The CDR3 is made up of 15 amino acids. The CDR3 bases that were read are TGTGCCAGCAGCTTCGGGACAGGCTCTGGAAACACC. Translated, it gives CASSFGTGSGNT. The whole CDR3 is CASSFGTGSGNTIYF.

Comment on this clone: The read gets to within 3 residues of the CDR3 end, and the germline J gene fills in the rest. This chain connects TRBV5-5 to TRBJ1-4; 8 bases fit TRBD1. Germline CDR1 SGHKS, CDR2 YYEKEE (reference sequence). With V trimmed by 7 bases and J by 8 bases, 10 bases remained unmatched. The CDR3 covers 14 residues. The CDR3 protein is CASRRVQGEEKLFF. The CDR3 bases that were read are TGTGCCAGCCGAAGAGTACAGGGGGAAGAAAAA.

With regard to this clone: The DNA ends 3 residues before the CDR3 does, and the rest of the CDR3 is filled in from the germline J gene. The rearrangement links TRBV6-2 or TRBV6-3 to TRBJ2-1, with 14 bases matching TRBD2. V lost 6 bases and J lost 7; bases outside the gene matches: 8. The germline gives CDR1 MNHEY, CDR2 SVGEGT. This CDR3 region has 16 residues. The sequenced part of the CDR3 DNA is TGTGCCAGCAGCCTCGGGGGGACTAGCGGGGGAAATGAG. Translating it yields CASSLGGTSGGNE. The whole CDR3 protein is CASSLGGTSGGNEQFF.